Detailed here is one TCR beta chain. The antigen remains undetermined. This specimen belongs to a study of cytomegalovirus exposure and HLA in healthy donors. Overall study: Later, an analysis reported that the 95 to 150 validation repertoires had used the same platform as the roughly 660 first-cohort repertoires. Findings and limits, study-wide: Specificity of three CMV-associated chains for CMV antigens was verified in vitro. With high specificity and sensitivity, the classifier reportedly diagnosed cytomegalovirus status.

TCRdb's table, derived via immunoSEQ multiplex PCR, lists solely in-frame clones and lacks some. The repertoire includes about 340,000 clones, roughly 90% of them detected once, and approximately 0.84% sits in the top ten. The V gene's germline CDR1 is ENHRY and CDR2 SYGVKD. After removal of 4 bases from V and 2 bases from J, the junction contained 7 bases not matched to a gene. This CDR3 has 16 residues. The sequenced sample consisted of PBMCs. The TCR comes from a woman aged 18-35 years in good health and CMV-seronegative. The J gene is TRBJ2-2, the V gene TRBV10-3; 7 nucleotides align to TRBD1. CDR3 sequence reads: CAISVIGGSNTGELFF. The CDR3 nucleotides read TGTGCCATCAGTGTGATAGGGGGCTCAAACACCGGGGAGCTGTTTTTT.